Shown below are 19 T cell receptor beta chains from a single sample sequenced in a study of early T cells in non-severe SARS-CoV-2 infection. TCRdb reprocessed the 5' RACE reads via MiXCR and lists one record per CDR3 protein. The sample comprises 20,000 to 25,000 distinct CDR3 sequences, roughly 5.3% of which are singletons, and about 4% rests with the top ten. The specimen was whole blood. All receptors derive from an adult who was a healthcare worker with PCR-confirmed SARS-CoV-2 infection or an uninfected control (not recorded which).

As to this clonotype: At one of its ends the junction is not consistent with the germline gene, which may arise from a read error. The J gene is TRBJ2-3, the V gene TRBV6-1; 8 bases map to TRBD2. Germline V gene lookup returns CDR1 MNHNS and CDR2 SASEGT. CDR3 length: 14 residues. The CDR3 is CATSSGGDQLAQYF. The CDR3 bases are TGTGCCACCAGTTCCGGGGGGGACCAACTTGCGCAGTATTTT.

The chain employs TRBV10-3 and TRBJ1-1; no definite D call. This CDR3 has 14 residues. CDR1 is ENHRY, CDR2 SYGVKD, per germline. V was pared by 6 bases and J by 11 bases, with 22 bases between. The CDR3 nucleotides read TGTGCCATCAGGATGACGGAGACGGACCCCGGGGCTTTCTTT. Translating it yields CAIRMTETDPGAFF.

This clonotype was counted many times. The rearrangement joins TRBV5-1 to TRBJ1-1; tentative D call: TRBD1 (5 bases). This CDR3 has 12 amino acids. Germline V gives CDR1 SGHRS, CDR2 YFSETQ. V dropped 4 bases and J dropped 5 bases, with 9 bases sitting between them. For the CDR3, the DNA is TGCGCCAGCAGCACCGGGGGAACTGAAGCTTTCTTT. As protein: CASSTGGTEAFF.

The rearrangement uses TRBV3-1 and TRBJ2-1; the D is unclear. The germline CDR1 and CDR2 sequences are LGHDT and YNNKEL (reference sequence). The CDR3 is 15 amino acids. Trimming stripped 0 bases from V and 7 bases from J, with 13 bases between. DNA for the CDR3: TGTGCCAGCAGCCAAGAAATGGCGGTAGTTAATGAGCAGTTCTTC. This encodes CASSQEMAVVNEQFF.

The table lists this clonotype with many counts. The chain employs TRBV7-6 and TRBJ2-7; TRBD1 might be the D (6 bases). Germline CDR1 is SGHVS and CDR2 is FNYEAQ. The germline V and J ends were trimmed by 4 bases and 7 bases, with 11 bases remaining between them. The CDR3 is 12 amino acids. CDR3 DNA sequence: TGTGCCAGCAGCTCCAGGGGCAAAGAGCAGTACTTC. Translated: CASSSRGKEQYF.

This clonotype is termed medium-sized. V gene TRBV5-6 combines with J gene TRBJ1-1; D gene ambiguous. The germline gives CDR1 SGHDT, CDR2 YYEEEE. Trimming pared 4 bases from V and 6 bases from J, leaving 13 bases between. This CDR3 region has 13 residues. DNA for the CDR3: TGTGCCAGCAGCGGGTTCGGACGGCCTGAAGCTTTCTTT. Translation: CASSGFGRPEAFF.

This clonotype has at least ten counts. The chain has TRBV5-1 and TRBJ2-5; D is perhaps TRBD2 (5 bases). Trimming removed 0 bases at V and 4 bases at J, with 10 bases between. Germline loops: CDR1 SGHRS, CDR2 YFSETQ. The CDR3 contains 14 residues. CDR3 residues: CASSLGGLGETQYF. For the CDR3, the DNA is TGCGCCAGCAGCTTGGGAGGACTCGGAGAGACCCAGTACTTC.

This clonotype was seen more than once but under ten times. The chain links TRBV6-1 to TRBJ1-2, with 7 bases lining up with TRBD1. Germline values: CDR1 MNHNS, CDR2 SASEGT. The CDR3 runs 15 residues. With V trimmed by 7 bases and J by 0 bases, 8 bases remained unmatched. The CDR3 loop is CASNTGAQANYGYTF. CDR3 sequence (DNA): TGTGCCAGCAATACAGGGGCTCAAGCTAACTATGGCTACACCTTC.

This clonotype was observed at least ten times. CDR3 coding DNA: TGCGCCAGCAGCAAGGGACTAGCGGGGGAGTTCGAGACCCAGTACTTC. The encoded protein is CASSKGLAGEFETQYF. The chain employs TRBV5-1 and TRBJ2-5, with 14 bases identical to TRBD2. This CDR3 comprises 16 residues. In germline, CDR1 is SGHRS, CDR2 YFSETQ. With 4 bases clipped from V and 5 bases from J, the junction kept 7 bases outside the gene matches.

The J gene is TRBJ2-7, the V gene TRBV20-1, with D possibly TRBD1 on 6 matching bases. Trimming took 6 bases from V and 0 from J, leaving 15 bases between them. The CDR3 covers 14 residues. Germline V gives CDR1 DFQATT, CDR2 SNEGSKA (reference sequence). The CDR3 loop reads CSAGDRKNSYEQYF. Written as DNA, the CDR3 is TGCAGTGCCGGCGACAGGAAGAACTCCTACGAGCAGTACTTC.

This clonotype was counted many times. The genes are TRBV5-1 and TRBJ2-7; 16 bases align to TRBD2. Germline lookup yields CDR1 SGHRS and CDR2 YFSETQ. Trimming at V came to 5 bases and at J to 6 bases, leaving 8 bases not matched to a gene. The CDR3 runs to 16 residues. The CDR3 region is CASRGTSGGAVPEQYF. DNA of the CDR3: TGCGCCAGCAGAGGGACTAGCGGGGGGGCCGTCCCCGAGCAGTACTTC.

This clonotype was found a few times. The J gene is TRBJ2-2, the V gene TRBV28; 9 bases agree with TRBD1. The V segment lost 5 bases and the J segment 5 bases; nucleotides outside the gene matches: 9. This CDR3 is built from 16 residues. Germline lookup yields CDR1 MDHEN and CDR2 SYDVKM. The CDR3 protein is CASSPYRGRRTGELFF. The CDR3 coding sequence is TGTGCCAGCAGTCCCTACAGGGGGCGGCGGACCGGGGAGCTGTTTTTT.

CDR3 amino acids: CASSLTPGTGQGYTF. CDR3 nucleotide sequence: TGTGCCAGCAGTTTAACACCCGGGACAGGGCAGGGCTACACCTTC. The chain joins TRBV6-5 to TRBJ1-2, with 9 bases aligning to TRBD1. V lost 4 bases and J lost 8; bases outside the gene matches: 11. The CDR3 contains 15 residues. Per the germline V gene, CDR1 is MNHEY and CDR2 is SVGAGI.

This clonotype qualifies as large (0.1 to 1%). The rearrangement joins TRBV3-1 to TRBJ1-1; D remains unclear. The germline gives CDR1 LGHDT, CDR2 YNNKEL (reference sequence). The CDR3 sequence is 13 residues long. The V gene lost 4 bases and the J gene lost 3 bases, with 9 bases spanning the gap. Here the CDR3 reads CASSPSTDTEAFF. In DNA form, the CDR3 reads TGTGCCAGCAGCCCCTCAACCGACACTGAAGCTTTCTTT.

This clonotype was detected ten times or more. V and J are TRBV5-5 and TRBJ2-7, with 7 bases lining up with TRBD1. Germline trimming cut 7 bases from V and 7 bases from J; bases unmatched to any gene: 11. This CDR3 contains 13 residues. CDR1 and CDR2 (germline): SGHKS, YYEKEE (reference sequence). The CDR3 reads CASRVTGAGEQYF. CDR3 coding DNA: TGTGCCAGCCGCGTTACAGGGGCCGGGGAGCAGTACTTC.

The table lists this clonotype with many counts. The J gene is TRBJ2-7, the V gene TRBV7-9, with 8 bases aligning to TRBD2. Germline loops: CDR1 SEHNR, CDR2 FQNEAQ (reference sequence). The CDR3 is 16 amino acids. J was trimmed by 1 base and V by 7 bases; bases with no gene match: 12. The CDR3 DNA follows: TGTGCCAGCACCCTAAGCCCGGGGGGGGTTTCCTACGAGCAGTACTTC. Translated, it gives CASTLSPGGVSYEQYF.

This clonotype was picked up many times. In DNA, the CDR3 is TGTGCCAGCAGCACCGGGACAGGGGCTCGGGGGCAGTACTTC. Translating it yields CASSTGTGARGQYF. The V gene is TRBV11-2, the J gene TRBJ2-7; 10 bases are shared with TRBD1. The CDR3 has 14 amino acids. Germline V CDR1 and CDR2: SGHAT, FQNNGV. With V trimmed by 5 bases and J by 9 bases, 10 bases remained unmatched.

This clonotype is termed medium-sized. The V gene is TRBV7-3, the J gene TRBJ1-3; possibly TRBD1 for D (5 bases). The ends were cut back, 1 base at V and 0 bases at J, with 10 bases in the middle. The CDR3 runs 16 residues. Germline V lookup: CDR1 SGHTA, CDR2 FQGTGA. The CDR3 reads CASSLMTASSGNTIYF. As DNA, the CDR3 is TGTGCCAGCAGCTTAATGACAGCAAGCTCTGGAAACACCATATATTTT.

This clonotype was seen ten or more times. The chain couples TRBV19 to TRBJ1-4; a weak D match, TRBD1 (6 bases). The CDR3 covers 14 residues. The germline V gene encodes CDR1 LNHDA and CDR2 SQIVND (reference sequence). The V end lost 5 bases, the J end lost 8 bases, and 15 bases lay between the germline ends. The CDR3 spells CASSEAGQGEKLFF. For the CDR3, the DNA is TGTGCCAGTAGTGAAGCAGGCCAGGGGGAAAAACTGTTTTTT. Full variable domain (outside the CDR3, taken from reference TRBV19 and TRBJ1-4): DGGITQSPKYLFRKEGQNVTLSCEQNLNHDAMYWYRQDPGQGLRLIYYSQIVNDFQKGDIAEGYSVSREKKESFPLTVTSAQKNPTAFYLCASSEAGQGEKLFFGSGTQLSVL.